One sample yielded the 3 T cell receptor beta chains listed below, sequenced in a study of shared clonotypes between healthy human individuals (dated by TCRdb to 2019 to 2021). Receptor libraries were prepared by the immunoSEQ multiplex PCR assay. The clones in this table, taken by TCRdb from immuneACCESS, are in-frame only. Not every clone is retained; where verified, under half of the shortfall comes from an unresolved V gene, and the cause of the rest is unknown. Present in this sample are about 2.5 million clones, around 93% of which were seen just once. Together, the top ten hold 0.3% to 0.45% of the sample. The sequenced material came from naive CD4+ T cells from PBMCs. The sample's cell subset or site label, in plain terms: CD45RA+ positively selected. These TCRs come from a man aged 18 to 30 in good health. Some clones in this sample may be carry-over from other donors' samples.

The chain uses TRBV9 and TRBJ1-1; D possibly corresponds to TRBD1 (5 bases). V lost 8 bases and J lost 0, with 23 bases in between. Germline CDR1 is SGDLS and CDR2 is YYNGEE. CDR3 length: 17 residues. The CDR3, as DNA: TGTGCCAGTAGCCCTCCCGGGGAGGGGCGCATGAACACTGAAGCTTTCTTT. Translated: CASSPPGEGRMNTEAFF.

The CDR3, as DNA: TGCGCCAGCAGCCGGGCCGGGACTAGCGTATGCAATGAGCAGTTCTTC. Its translation: CASSRAGTSVCNEQFF. The chain employs TRBV5-1 and TRBJ2-1, with 10 bases that match TRBD2. CDR1 and CDR2 from the germline V gene are SGHRS and YFSETQ. This CDR3 spans 16 amino acids. V lost 4 bases and J lost 6; bases outside the gene matches: 10.

A note on this clone: The sample holds other DNA sequences that translate to the same CDR3. The V and J genes are TRBV9 and TRBJ2-7, with D unclear. Germline CDR1 is SGDLS and CDR2 is YYNGEE. V dropped 0 bases and J dropped 0 bases, with 4 bases sitting between them. This CDR3 region has 13 residues. Written as DNA, the CDR3 is TGTGCCAGCAGCGTAGACATCTCCTACGAGCAGTACTTC. Amino acids: CASSVDISYEQYF.